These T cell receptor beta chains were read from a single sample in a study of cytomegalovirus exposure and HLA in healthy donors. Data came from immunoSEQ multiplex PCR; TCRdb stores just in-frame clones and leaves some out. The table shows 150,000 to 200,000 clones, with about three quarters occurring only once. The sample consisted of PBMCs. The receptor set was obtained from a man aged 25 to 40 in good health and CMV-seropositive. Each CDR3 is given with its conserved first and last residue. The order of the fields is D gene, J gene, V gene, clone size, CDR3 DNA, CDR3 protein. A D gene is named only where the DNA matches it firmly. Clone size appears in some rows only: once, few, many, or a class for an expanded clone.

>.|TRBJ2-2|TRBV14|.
TGTGCCAGCAGCCTCGAGGTGGGCGGGGAGCTGTTTTTT
CASSLEVGGELFF
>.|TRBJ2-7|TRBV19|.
TGTGCCAGTAGTATAGTACTAGACTCCTACGAGCAGTACTTC
CASSIVLDSYEQYF
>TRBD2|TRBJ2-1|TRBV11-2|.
TGTGCCAGCAGCTCCGAGACTAGCGGGACGAATGAGCAGTTCTTC
CASSSETSGTNEQFF
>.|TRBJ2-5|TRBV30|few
TGTGCCTGGAGTTCTGGGGCAGCGAGAGAGACCCAGTACTTC
CAWSSGAARETQYF
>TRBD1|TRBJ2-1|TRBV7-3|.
TGTGCCAGCAGCTCCCAGACAGGGTACTCCTACAATGAGCAGTTCTTC
CASSSQTGYSYNEQFF
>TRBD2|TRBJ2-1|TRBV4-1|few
TGCGCCAGCAGCCAAGATTCCGCGACTAGCGCCTACAATGAGCAGTTCTTC
CASSQDSATSAYNEQFF
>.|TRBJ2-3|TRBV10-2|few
TGCGCCAGCAGTGAACAGCGGGTCACAGATACGCAGTATTTT
CASSEQRVTDTQYF
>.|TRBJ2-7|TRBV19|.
TGTGCCAGTAGTATTGGTGGGAGGATGACCTACGAGCAGTACTTC
CASSIGGRMTYEQYF
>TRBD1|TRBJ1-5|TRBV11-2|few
TGTGCCAGCAGCTACGGGACAGATCAGCCCCAGCATTTT
CASSYGTDQPQHF
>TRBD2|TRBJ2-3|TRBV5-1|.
TGCGCCAGCAGCCTAGGGACTAGCGGGGAAACAGATACGCAGTATTTT
CASSLGTSGETDTQYF